This T cell receptor (beta chain) was sequenced during a study of OX40 agonist ivuxolimab in advanced cancers. Looking at the study overall: Anti-PD-1, anti-PD-L1 or anti-CTLA-4 therapy given earlier was allowed, and 30% to 45% had some.

The ends lost 0 bases at V and 5 bases at J; junction bases unmatched: 7. The CDR3 is made up of 17 amino acids. Germline assignment: CDR1 SGHTA and CDR2 FQGNSA. Data came from immunoSEQ multiplex PCR; TCRdb stores just in-frame clones and leaves some out. The sample includes tens of thousands of clones, about 88% of them seen just once. Collection of blood occurred at baseline, at cycle 4 day 1, and at cycle 7 day 1. This clone was counted only a few times. This sequence joins TRBV7-2 and TRBJ2-5; 12 bases are a match to TRBD2. This sequence was found in an adult with an advanced solid tumor such as melanoma, head and neck, liver or kidney cancer. Sample: CD4+ or CD8+ T cells sorted from blood, taken in a trial of the OX40 agonist ivuxolimab. The CDR3 here is CASSLAPLAGGGETQYF. CDR3 in DNA: TGTGCCAGCAGCTTAGCCCCACTAGCGGGAGGCGGGGAGACCCAGTACTTC. Looking up the rest from reference TRBV7-2 and TRBJ2-5 gives the full variable domain: GAGVSQSPSNKVTEKGKDVELRCDPISGHTALYWYRQSLGQGLEFLIYFQGNSAPDKSGLPSDRFSAERTGGSVSTLTIQRTQQEDSAVYLCASSLAPLAGGGETQYFGPGTRLLVL.